This is a list of T cell receptor beta chains from one sample in a study of cytomegalovirus exposure and HLA in healthy donors. Some clones are missing from TCRdb's copy, which holds only in-frame ones; the method was immunoSEQ multiplex PCR. This sample has 40,000 to 55,000 clones, with over 60% found just once. The sequenced sample was PBMCs. The receptor source for this set is a man younger than 40 in good health and CMV-seropositive. The CDR3 runs from the conserved cysteine through the conserved F or W. The D gene is left open where the match is weak. Rows give clone size only sometimes, using once, few, many, or a class for an expanded clone.

j_gene: TRBJ2-2; v_gene: TRBV14; abundance: .; d_gene: TRBD2; CDR3nt: TGTGCCAGCAGCCAAGATGGGGGGGCCGGGGAGCTGTTTTTT; CDR3aa: CASSQDGGAGELFF
j_gene: TRBJ2-3; v_gene: TRBV11-3; abundance: .; d_gene: .; CDR3nt: TGTGCCAGCAGCTTGGGGCGGAGTTCAGATACGCAGTATTTT; CDR3aa: CASSLGRSSDTQYF
j_gene: TRBJ2-1; v_gene: TRBV27; abundance: .; d_gene: TRBD1; CDR3nt: TGTGCCAGCAGTCCACAGGGGGAGGTCTCTAATGAGCAGTTCTTC; CDR3aa: CASSPQGEVSNEQFF
j_gene: TRBJ1-4; v_gene: TRBV2; abundance: few; d_gene: TRBD1; CDR3nt: TGTGCCAGCGGCGACAGGGGTTCTAATGAAAAACTGTTTTTT; CDR3aa: CASGDRGSNEKLFF
j_gene: TRBJ1-1; v_gene: TRBV2; abundance: .; d_gene: .; CDR3nt: TGTGCCAGCAGTGTATTCGTGGGCCGATTGAACACTGAAGCTTTCTTT; CDR3aa: CASSVFVGRLNTEAFF
j_gene: TRBJ2-1; v_gene: TRBV28; abundance: .; d_gene: TRBD2; CDR3nt: TGTGCCAGCAGTTTAACTAGCGGGGGGCCGGTACTTTCCCACAATGAGCAGTTCTTC; CDR3aa: CASSLTSGGPVLSHNEQFF
j_gene: TRBJ2-1; v_gene: TRBV6-5; abundance: .; d_gene: TRBD2; CDR3nt: TGTGCCAGCAGTTACTCCGGGGGGGCCTACAATGAGCAGTTCTTC; CDR3aa: CASSYSGGAYNEQFF
j_gene: TRBJ1-6; v_gene: TRBV30; abundance: .; d_gene: .; CDR3nt: TGTGCCTGGACCGAGAACGGGAATTCACCCCTCCACTTT; CDR3aa: CAWTENGNSPLHF
j_gene: TRBJ1-3; v_gene: TRBV28; abundance: .; d_gene: .; CDR3nt: TGTGCCAGCAGCCCGATTAATAGGGGGAATGGAAACACCATATATTTT; CDR3aa: CASSPINRGNGNTIYF
j_gene: TRBJ1-2; v_gene: TRBV28; abundance: .; d_gene: .; CDR3nt: TGTGCCAGCAACGCGGGATTAGGCTACACCTTC; CDR3aa: CASNAGLGYTF
j_gene: TRBJ2-1; v_gene: TRBV7-3; abundance: .; d_gene: TRBD2; CDR3nt: TGTGCCAGCAGCTTGGGACTAGCGGGGGTAAATGAGCAGTTCTTC; CDR3aa: CASSLGLAGVNEQFF
j_gene: TRBJ1-1; v_gene: TRBV6-6; abundance: .; d_gene: .; CDR3nt: TGTGCCAGCAGCTTAGGGGCCACTGAAGCTTTCTTT; CDR3aa: CASSLGATEAFF
j_gene: TRBJ2-3; v_gene: TRBV19; abundance: .; d_gene: .; CDR3nt: TGTGCCAGTAGTGGCAGGGGTAGCACAGATACGCAGTATTTT; CDR3aa: CASSGRGSTDTQYF
j_gene: TRBJ2-3; v_gene: TRBV7-6; abundance: .; d_gene: TRBD1; CDR3nt: TGTGCCAGCAGCTCTACAGGGGGCATTCTTACAGATACGCAGTATTTT; CDR3aa: CASSSTGGILTDTQYF
j_gene: TRBJ2-5; v_gene: TRBV9; abundance: .; d_gene: .; CDR3nt: TGTGCCAGCAGCGTAAGACATGACAGACAAGAGACCCAGTACTTC; CDR3aa: CASSVRHDRQETQYF